Listed below are T cell receptor beta chains from one sample, sequenced in a study of T cell responses to AZD1222 COVID-19 vaccine. Generated by immunoSEQ multiplex PCR, the TCRdb table keeps only in-frame clones and is missing some. Found here are 95,000 to 110,000 clones, over 90% of them singletons; the top ten hold more than 4%. This sample comprised peripheral blood, obtained on day 0 of AZD1222 vaccination. The origin of the receptors is an adult in good health. CDR3s include the opening cysteine and the closing phenylalanine or tryptophan. A D gene is named only where the DNA matches it firmly. Some rows mark clone size as missing; the rest say once, few, many or name a class of expanded clone.

CDR3aa: CASSPLDQFEAFF
CDR3nt: TGTGCCAGCTCACCACTGGATCAGTTTGAAGCTTTCTTT
j_gene: TRBJ1-1
d_gene: NA
v_gene: TRBV18
abundance: NA

CDR3aa: CASSQPTRNTEAFF
CDR3nt: TGCGCCAGCAGCCAACCTACCAGGAACACTGAAGCTTTCTTT
j_gene: TRBJ1-1
d_gene: NA
v_gene: TRBV4-1
abundance: NA

CDR3aa: CAGKDREGIILGNQPQHF
CDR3nt: TGCGCCGGCAAAGACAGGGAGGGTATTATCTTGGGCAATCAGCCCCAGCATTTT
j_gene: TRBJ1-5
d_gene: TRBD1
v_gene: TRBV23-1
abundance: NA

CDR3aa: CASSPDGNNYGYTF
CDR3nt: TGTGCCAGCAGCCCTGACGGAAACAACTATGGCTACACCTTC
j_gene: TRBJ1-2
d_gene: NA
v_gene: TRBV7-3
abundance: NA

CDR3aa: CASSYVRGEQFF
CDR3nt: TGTGCCAGCAGTTACGTACGGGGTGAGCAGTTCTTC
j_gene: TRBJ2-1
d_gene: NA
v_gene: TRBV6-2/TRBV6-3
abundance: NA

CDR3aa: CASRKGNEQFF
CDR3nt: TGCGCCAGCAGAAAGGGCAATGAGCAGTTCTTC
j_gene: TRBJ2-1
d_gene: NA
v_gene: TRBV5-1
abundance: NA

CDR3aa: CASSQETGSGNTIYF
CDR3nt: TGCGCCAGCAGCCAAGAAACAGGCTCTGGAAACACCATATATTTT
j_gene: TRBJ1-3
d_gene: NA
v_gene: TRBV4-1
abundance: NA

CDR3aa: CASGQGSEKLFF
CDR3nt: TGTGCCAGCGGACAGGGGAGTGAAAAACTGTTTTTT
j_gene: TRBJ1-4
d_gene: TRBD1
v_gene: TRBV6-5
abundance: once

CDR3aa: CASSYRGQGYEQYF
CDR3nt: TGTGCCAGCAGTTACAGGGGACAGGGCTACGAGCAGTACTTC
j_gene: TRBJ2-7
d_gene: TRBD1
v_gene: TRBV6-6
abundance: few

CDR3aa: CASPRAAVDTQYF
CDR3nt: TGTGCCAGCCCTCGTGCCGCCGTAGATACGCAGTATTTT
j_gene: TRBJ2-3
d_gene: NA
v_gene: TRBV3-1/TRBV3-2
abundance: NA

CDR3aa: CASIEGGNYGYTF
CDR3nt: TGTGCCAGCATTGAGGGGGGGAACTATGGCTACACCTTC
j_gene: TRBJ1-2
d_gene: NA
v_gene: TRBV28
abundance: NA

CDR3aa: CSARTTYEQYF
CDR3nt: TGCAGTGCTAGGACAACCTACGAGCAGTACTTC
j_gene: TRBJ2-7
d_gene: NA
v_gene: TRBV20-1
abundance: few

CDR3aa: CATSEIGDSYEQYF
CDR3nt: TGTGCCACCAGCGAAATAGGGGACTCCTACGAGCAGTACTTC
j_gene: TRBJ2-7
d_gene: NA
v_gene: TRBV15
abundance: NA

CDR3aa: CASLEGGGKYEQYF
CDR3nt: TGTGCCAGCTTGGAAGGGGGGGGAAAGTACGAGCAGTACTTC
j_gene: TRBJ2-7
d_gene: NA
v_gene: TRBV2
abundance: NA

CDR3aa: CASSRTGDPYEQYF
CDR3nt: TGTGCCAGCAGCCGGACAGGGGACCCCTACGAGCAGTACTTC
j_gene: TRBJ2-7
d_gene: TRBD1
v_gene: TRBV4-2
abundance: NA

CDR3aa: CASSWTVYNEQFF
CDR3nt: TGTGCCAGCAGCTGGACAGTTTACAATGAGCAGTTCTTC
j_gene: TRBJ2-1
d_gene: NA
v_gene: TRBV7-3
abundance: NA

CDR3aa: CASSPGDRGGKLFF
CDR3nt: TGTGCCAGCAGCCCAGGGGACAGGGGCGGAAAACTGTTTTTT
j_gene: TRBJ1-4
d_gene: TRBD1
v_gene: TRBV28
abundance: NA

CDR3aa: CASSKLQGLKTQYF
CDR3nt: TGTGCCAGCAGTAAATTGCAGGGCTTAAAGACCCAGTACTTC
j_gene: TRBJ2-5
d_gene: NA
v_gene: TRBV28
abundance: few

CDR3aa: CASSRYGGPGELFF
CDR3nt: TGTGCCAGCAGCAGATATGGGGGTCCCGGGGAGCTGTTTTTT
j_gene: TRBJ2-2
d_gene: NA
v_gene: TRBV28
abundance: few

CDR3aa: CAWKGFQETQYF
CDR3nt: TGTGCCTGGAAGGGATTCCAAGAGACCCAGTACTTC
j_gene: TRBJ2-5
d_gene: NA
v_gene: TRBV30
abundance: NA

CDR3aa: CAIRGGQGETEAFF
CDR3nt: TGTGCCATCAGGGGGGGACAGGGTGAAACTGAAGCTTTCTTT
j_gene: TRBJ1-1
d_gene: TRBD1
v_gene: TRBV10-3
abundance: NA

CDR3aa: CASSWTGSSPLHF
CDR3nt: TGTGCCAGCAGCTGGACAGGGTCTTCACCCCTCCACTTT
j_gene: TRBJ1-6
d_gene: TRBD1
v_gene: TRBV5-4
abundance: NA

CDR3aa: CASSSSQSDYEQYF
CDR3nt: TGTGCCAGCAGTTCTTCCCAGTCTGACTACGAGCAGTACTTC
j_gene: TRBJ2-7
d_gene: NA
v_gene: TRBV28
abundance: NA

CDR3aa: CASSRLAGFSEQYF
CDR3nt: TGTGCCAGCAGTCGACTAGCGGGCTTTTCAGAGCAGTACTTC
j_gene: TRBJ2-7
d_gene: TRBD2
v_gene: TRBV6-5
abundance: NA

CDR3aa: CASSWGSVTGELFF
CDR3nt: TGTGCCAGCAGCTGGGGCTCTGTCACCGGGGAGCTGTTTTTT
j_gene: TRBJ2-2
d_gene: NA
v_gene: TRBV7-9
abundance: NA

CDR3aa: CASSFTGPRSGNTIYF
CDR3nt: TGCGCCAGCAGCTTTACCGGGCCCCGCTCTGGAAACACCATATATTTT
j_gene: TRBJ1-3
d_gene: NA
v_gene: TRBV5-1
abundance: NA

CDR3aa: CASSGMGKNYGYTF
CDR3nt: TGTGCCAGCTCGGGCATGGGAAAGAACTATGGCTACACCTTC
j_gene: TRBJ1-2
d_gene: NA
v_gene: TRBV2
abundance: NA

CDR3aa: CASSLGITDTQYF
CDR3nt: TGCGCCAGCAGCTTGGGGATCACAGATACGCAGTATTTT
j_gene: TRBJ2-3
d_gene: NA
v_gene: TRBV5-1
abundance: NA

CDR3aa: CASSQAPLWGAGGTEAFF
CDR3nt: TGCGCCAGCAGCCAAGCTCCCCTTTGGGGGGCCGGGGGCACTGAAGCTTTCTTT
j_gene: TRBJ1-1
d_gene: NA
v_gene: TRBV4-1
abundance: once

CDR3aa: CASSIRQSGRARNEQFF
CDR3nt: TGTGCCAGTAGTATCCGTCAGAGCGGGAGGGCCCGAAATGAGCAGTTCTTC
j_gene: TRBJ2-1
d_gene: TRBD2
v_gene: TRBV19
abundance: NA

CDR3aa: CASRVSSGSLEQYF
CDR3nt: TGTGCCAGCAGAGTTAGTAGCGGGAGTTTAGAGCAGTACTTC
j_gene: TRBJ2-7
d_gene: TRBD2
v_gene: TRBV27
abundance: NA

CDR3aa: CASSVVGGYSDTQYF
CDR3nt: TGTGCCAGCAGCGTAGTAGGAGGTTATTCGGATACGCAGTATTTT
j_gene: TRBJ2-3
d_gene: NA
v_gene: TRBV9
abundance: NA

CDR3aa: CASSFFGRISNQPQHF
CDR3nt: TGTGCCAGCAGCTTTTTCGGTAGGATTAGCAATCAGCCCCAGCATTTT
j_gene: TRBJ1-5
d_gene: NA
v_gene: TRBV28
abundance: NA

CDR3aa: CASSLRTSRTDTQYF
CDR3nt: TGTGCCAGCAGCCTTAGGACTAGCCGCACAGATACGCAGTATTTT
j_gene: TRBJ2-3
d_gene: TRBD2
v_gene: TRBV14
abundance: NA

CDR3aa: CASSQGHTIGSGEYSGNTIYF
CDR3nt: TGTGCCAGCAGCCAAGGACATACGATCGGCAGTGGGGAGTACTCTGGAAACACCATATATTTT
j_gene: TRBJ1-3
d_gene: NA
v_gene: TRBV4-2
abundance: NA

CDR3aa: CASSFGTGAGSYEQYF
CDR3nt: TGTGCCAGCAGCTTCGGGACAGGGGCCGGCTCCTACGAGCAGTACTTC
j_gene: TRBJ2-7
d_gene: TRBD1
v_gene: TRBV7-9
abundance: NA

CDR3aa: CASSFGVVNTEAFF
CDR3nt: TGCGCCAGCAGCTTTGGGGTCGTGAACACTGAAGCTTTCTTT
j_gene: TRBJ1-1
d_gene: NA
v_gene: TRBV5-1
abundance: once

CDR3aa: CASSLVAALSYNEQFF
CDR3nt: TGTGCCAGCAGCTTAGTAGCCGCCCTTTCCTACAATGAGCAGTTCTTC
j_gene: TRBJ2-1
d_gene: NA
v_gene: TRBV11-3
abundance: NA

CDR3aa: CASSLLGPAYEQYF
CDR3nt: TGTGCCAGCAGTTTATTAGGACCGGCCTACGAGCAGTACTTC
j_gene: TRBJ2-7
d_gene: NA
v_gene: TRBV27
abundance: once

CDR3aa: CASSKNRGPNTGELFF
CDR3nt: TGTGCCAGCAGTAAGAACAGGGGGCCAAACACCGGGGAGCTGTTTTTT
j_gene: TRBJ2-2
d_gene: TRBD1
v_gene: TRBV2
abundance: NA

CDR3aa: CARVSSGNTIYF
CDR3nt: TGTGCCAGGGTAAGCTCTGGAAACACCATATATTTT
j_gene: TRBJ1-3
d_gene: NA
v_gene: TRBV27
abundance: NA

CDR3aa: CASSLELNGYTF
CDR3nt: TGTGCCAGCAGTCTCGAGCTTAACGGCTACACCTTC
j_gene: TRBJ1-2
d_gene: NA
v_gene: TRBV12-3/TRBV12-4
abundance: NA

CDR3aa: CASSSYRQSSSEAFF
CDR3nt: TGTGCCAGCAGTTCGTATAGACAGAGTTCATCTGAAGCTTTCTTT
j_gene: TRBJ1-1
d_gene: NA
v_gene: TRBV28
abundance: NA

CDR3aa: CASSYSSSGTYEQYF
CDR3nt: TGTGCCAGCAGTTACTCTTCTAGCGGGACCTACGAGCAGTACTTC
j_gene: TRBJ2-7
d_gene: TRBD2
v_gene: TRBV6-2/TRBV6-3
abundance: NA

CDR3aa: CASSFLGGNYGYTF
CDR3nt: TGTGCCAGCAGCTTTCTGGGGGGCAACTATGGCTACACCTTC
j_gene: TRBJ1-2
d_gene: NA
v_gene: TRBV5-4
abundance: NA

CDR3aa: CAWTRGLPLTEAFF
CDR3nt: TGTGCCTGGACTAGGGGTCTCCCCCTCACTGAAGCTTTCTTT
j_gene: TRBJ1-1
d_gene: NA
v_gene: TRBV30
abundance: NA

CDR3aa: CASSYSRTGNTIYF
CDR3nt: TGTGCCAGCAGTTACTCAAGGACTGGAAACACCATATATTTT
j_gene: TRBJ1-3
d_gene: NA
v_gene: TRBV6-6
abundance: NA

CDR3aa: CASSVAQRASETQYF
CDR3nt: TGTGCCAGCAGCGTAGCTCAGAGGGCGTCAGAGACCCAGTACTTC
j_gene: TRBJ2-5
d_gene: NA
v_gene: TRBV9
abundance: NA